Sequencing of this T cell receptor (beta chain) was carried out in a study of blood T cell repertoires in COVID-19. Study context: Samples representing acute and convalescent COVID-19 were sourced from the United States, Italy and Spain. Sources were T cells, B-cell-depleted T cells, or PBMCs; the material itself was cDNA or gDNA.

As handled by the study authors: Reference gene primer amplification gave estimated nucleated cell counts. Using immunoSEQ multiplex PCR, the repertoire was profiled, and TCRdb retains in-frame clones only, with some absent. D and trimming come from the DNA, and the V and J calls and clone size come from that table. The profile shows 300,000 to 350,000 clones, around 88% of them singletons. This CDR3 comprises 14 residues. Unmatched junction bases numbered 5, after V lost 6 bases and J lost 4 bases. CDR1 LNHDA and CDR2 SQIVND come from the germline V gene (reference sequence). J is TRBJ2-7 and V is TRBV19, with 11 bases lining up with TRBD2. The receptor's source is a man aged 30 to 45 with active or convalescent COVID-19. The sequenced sample consisted of peripheral blood. CDR3 amino acids: CASSDLAGGYEQYF. The DNA of the CDR3 is TGTGCCAGTAGCGATCTAGCGGGAGGTTACGAGCAGTACTTC.